The 13 T cell receptor beta chains below all came from one sample that was sequenced in a study of molecular identifiers for immune sequencing clone quantification. Using its own MiXCR run on the PCR reads, TCRdb lists one record per CDR3 protein. The table includes approximately 63,000 distinct CDR3 sequences, about a fifth detected once. Sequencing input: naive CD8+ T cells from blood, with Jurkat cell RNA spiked in. As to subset: FACS-sorted CD8+CD4-CCR7+CD45RA+ naive T cells. The receptors here all came from a human donor in good health. Some libraries in this study had Jurkat cell RNA spiked in.

This clonotype appeared many times. The chain uses TRBV14 and TRBJ2-7, with TRBD1 as a possible D gene (7 bases). Germline-derived CDR1 and CDR2 are SGHDN and FVKESK. V shed 1 base and J shed 4 bases, with 14 bases lying between them. The CDR3 length is 15 residues. The CDR3 sequence: CASSQGWQGGYEQYF. The DNA of the CDR3 is TGTGCCAGCAGCCAAGGGTGGCAGGGGGGTTACGAGCAGTACTTC.

This clonotype has at least ten counts. V is TRBV13 and J is TRBJ2-3; maybe TRBD1 (6 bases). Trimming removed 4 bases from V and 0 bases from J, with 11 bases in between. This CDR3 has 15 residues. From germline, CDR1 is PRHDT and CDR2 FYEKMQ (reference sequence). In DNA form, the CDR3 reads TGTGCCAGCAGCTCGGACAGCCATAGCACAGATACGCAGTATTTT. Its translation is CASSSDSHSTDTQYF.

The chain links TRBV12-3 or TRBV12-4 to TRBJ2-1, with D perhaps TRBD1 (6 bases). The length of the CDR3 is 15 residues. The V and J ends lost 6 bases and 0 bases respectively, with 12 bases between them. The CDR3 DNA is TGTGCCAGCAGGACAGGTCCGAGCTCCTACAATGAGCAGTTCTTC. It is translated as CASRTGPSSYNEQFF.

This clonotype has ten or more counts. The gene calls are TRBV27 and TRBJ2-7, with TRBD2 matching over 7 bases. This CDR3 is 16 amino acids long. Germline loops: CDR1 MNHEY, CDR2 SMNVEV (reference sequence). V lost 0 bases to trimming and J lost 5 bases; unmatched junction nucleotides: 10. In DNA form, the CDR3 reads TGTGCCAGCAGTTTATCAAGCGGACTAGTGTTCGACGAGCAGTACTTC. Its translation: CASSLSSGLVFDEQYF.

With regard to this clonotype: A clone one base away is much larger, so this may be a read error. The CDR3 end shows no conserved phenylalanine or tryptophan, and so a read error is likely. The rearrangement uses TRBV5-1 and TRBJ1-1; a weak D match, TRBD1 (5 bases). The V and J ends lost 2 bases and 0 bases respectively, with 23 bases between them. The CDR3 extends over 19 amino acids. Germline-derived CDR1 and CDR2 are SGHRS and YFSETQ. The CDR3 bases are TGCGCCAGCAGCTTAAACCCCAGGGAGCGATATATCATGAACACTGAAGCTTTCTTA. Translated: CASSLNPRERYIMNTEAFL.

This clonotype was seen many times. The chain has TRBV6-2 or TRBV6-3 and TRBJ2-5; 8 positions agree with TRBD2. V shed 8 bases, J shed 4 bases, and the junction held 15 bases outside the gene matches. Per the germline V gene, CDR1 is MNHEY and CDR2 is SVGEGT. This CDR3 region has 16 residues. CDR3: CASESRGAGVGETQYF. DNA for the CDR3: TGTGCCAGCGAAAGCCGCGGAGCGGGAGTAGGAGAGACCCAGTACTTC.

There are many counts of this clonotype. This sequence joins TRBV27 and TRBJ2-3; D is undetermined. Deletions cut 2 bases from V and 5 bases from J, with 8 bases between. The CDR3 is 13 residues long. From germline, CDR1 is MNHEY and CDR2 SMNVEV (reference sequence). Here the CDR3 DNA reads TGTGCCAGCAGTTTAGTGGGCGTAGATACGCAGTATTTT. Residues: CASSLVGVDTQYF.

This clonotype was detected ten times or more. The rearrangement links TRBV7-2 to TRBJ1-2; D may be TRBD1 (5 bases). V dropped 3 bases and J dropped 5 bases, with 10 bases sitting between them. Germline V CDR1 and CDR2: SGHTA, FQGNSA. This CDR3 has 13 amino acids. The CDR3 sequence: CASSFTGSYGYTF. The CDR3 DNA reads as TGTGCCAGCAGCTTTACAGGCTCTTATGGCTACACCTTC.

This clonotype occurred many times. The V call is TRBV24-1, the J call TRBJ2-3, with 9 bases aligning to TRBD1. Trimming cost V 5 bases and J 2 bases; bases outside gene matches: 4. CDR1 KGHDR and CDR2 SFDVKD come from the germline V gene. CDR3 length: 15 amino acids. This chain's CDR3 is CATSGWDRDTDTQYF. For the CDR3, the DNA is TGTGCCACCAGTGGTTGGGACAGGGACACAGATACGCAGTATTTT.

This clonotype was recorded at least ten times. The chain carries TRBV7-9 and TRBJ2-2; D gene uncertain. Looked up from germline, CDR1 is SEHNR and CDR2 is FQNEAQ (reference sequence). The CDR3 is 14 amino acids. V lost 5 bases to trimming and J lost 1 base, with 8 bases between them. The CDR3 sequence is CASSPSVNTGELFF. Here the CDR3 DNA reads TGTGCCAGCAGCCCGAGCGTGAACACCGGGGAGCTGTTTTTT.

The chain joins TRBV19 to TRBJ2-3, with D possibly matching TRBD2 (6 bases). V lost 7 bases, J lost 3 bases, and 11 bases lay in between. The CDR3 spans 13 residues. Germline V gene sequence: CDR1 LNHDA, CDR2 SQIVND (reference sequence). CDR3 amino acids: CASTGGATDTQYF. DNA of the CDR3: TGTGCCAGTACAGGAGGGGCGACAGATACGCAGTATTTT.

This clonotype was picked up many times. The J gene is TRBJ2-2, the V gene TRBV28; D is possibly TRBD2 (7 bases). Trimming removed 5 bases at V and 2 bases at J, with 15 bases between. The germline CDR1 and CDR2 sequences are MDHEN and SYDVKM. The CDR3 has 16 amino acids. The CDR3 loop is CASSPWEGENTGELFF. The CDR3 nucleotides are TGTGCCAGCAGTCCGTGGGAGGGGGAAAACACCGGGGAGCTGTTTTTT.

This clonotype was counted ten times or more. The chain joins TRBV15 to TRBJ1-2, with 9 bases identical to TRBD1. This CDR3 contains 17 residues. Unmatched junction bases numbered 11, after V lost 2 bases and J lost 4 bases. Germline CDR1 and CDR2: LNHNV and YYDKDF (reference sequence). The CDR3 sequence: CATSRKIRDREAYGYTF. CDR3 DNA: TGTGCCACCAGCAGAAAAATTAGGGACAGGGAGGCCTATGGCTACACCTTC.